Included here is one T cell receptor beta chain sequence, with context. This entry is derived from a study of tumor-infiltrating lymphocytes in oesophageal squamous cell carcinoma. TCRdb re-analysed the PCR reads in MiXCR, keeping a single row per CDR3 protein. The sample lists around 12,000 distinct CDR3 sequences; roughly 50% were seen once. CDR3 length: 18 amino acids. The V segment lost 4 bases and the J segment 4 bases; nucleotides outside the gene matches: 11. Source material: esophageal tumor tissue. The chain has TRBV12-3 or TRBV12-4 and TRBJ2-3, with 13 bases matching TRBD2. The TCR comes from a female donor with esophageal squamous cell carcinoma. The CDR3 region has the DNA TGTGCCAGCAGTTACCTATCGACCGGACTAGCGGGGGCAGATACGCAGTATTTT. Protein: CASSYLSTGLAGADTQYF.